This T cell receptor beta chain was identified during a study of immune evolution from preneoplasia to lung adenocarcinoma. The germline CDR1 and CDR2 sequences are ENHRY and SYGVKD. J lost 2 bases, V lost 6 bases, and 6 bases had no gene match. The CDR3 covers 16 residues. Study-wide results and caveats: Clonality was highest in normal lung, lower in later-stage lesions apparently.

Worth noting for this clone: The antigen remains undetermined.

Patients had resection in Japan or China between 2014 and 2017. Each case's diagnosis was confirmed by two pathologists on H&E. Data came from immunoSEQ multiplex PCR; TCRdb stores just in-frame clones and leaves some out. Here the sample spans about 5,500 clones, 70% to 90% being singletons. Sequencing input: FFPE adjacent normal lung tissue. The chain joins TRBV10-3 to TRBJ2-3, with 12 positions matching TRBD2. The clonotype was recovered from a person between 65 and 80 years old with lung adenocarcinoma. DNA for the CDR3: TGTGCCATCAGCCTGGGACTAGCGGGCCCCACAGATACGCAGTATTTT. This encodes CAISLGLAGPTDTQYF.